This record looks at one TCR beta chain sequence and its context. The antigen is undetermined. These data belong to a study of PD-1 blockade in mismatch repair-deficient tumors. Study details: All were previously treated, progressing patients with approximately 11 mismatch repair-deficient cancer types. General study results and limits: Rapid post-treatment expansion, then contraction, generally preceding radiologic response, marked tumor-resident clones.

The protocol was immunoSEQ multiplex PCR, while the TCRdb copy is restricted to in-frame clones and leaves out a portion. This sample yields tens of thousands of clones, of which around 84% are seen a single time; 2.5% to 3.5% belongs to the top ten. This CDR3 has 13 amino acids. Germline trimming cut 5 bases from V and 7 bases from J; bases unmatched to any gene: 7. Germline V lookup: CDR1 SEHNR, CDR2 FQNEAQ (reference sequence). This receptor was obtained from an adult with mismatch repair-deficient cancer. Here the sequenced sample was PBMCs, taken before pembrolizumab treatment. The chain combines TRBV7-9 with TRBJ1-1; 7 nucleotides agree with TRBD1. The CDR3 nucleotides read TGTGCCAGCAGCCTTGGACAGGTGAATGAAGCTTTCTTT. Protein product: CASSLGQVNEAFF.